This T cell receptor beta chain was sequenced for a study of blood T cell repertoires in COVID-19. This table comes from immunoSEQ multiplex PCR, and its TCRdb copy is limited to in-frame clones, with some not included. Among 45,000 to 65,000 clones listed, 70% to 85% were seen once. The trim removed 4 bases at V and 5 bases at J, leaving 12 bases unmatched. CDR3 length equals 17 residues. Germline CDR1 SGHNT, CDR2 YYREEE (reference sequence). This chain joins TRBV5-4 and TRBJ1-1; 12 nucleotides agree with TRBD1. This TCR was sampled from a man aged 60 to 69 with acute or convalescent COVID-19. Sequencing was carried out using peripheral blood. The CDR3 DNA reads TGTGCCAGCAGCGTCACCGGGACAGGGGGCTTTCGTACTGAAGCTTTCTTT. This encodes CASSVTGTGGFRTEAFF.